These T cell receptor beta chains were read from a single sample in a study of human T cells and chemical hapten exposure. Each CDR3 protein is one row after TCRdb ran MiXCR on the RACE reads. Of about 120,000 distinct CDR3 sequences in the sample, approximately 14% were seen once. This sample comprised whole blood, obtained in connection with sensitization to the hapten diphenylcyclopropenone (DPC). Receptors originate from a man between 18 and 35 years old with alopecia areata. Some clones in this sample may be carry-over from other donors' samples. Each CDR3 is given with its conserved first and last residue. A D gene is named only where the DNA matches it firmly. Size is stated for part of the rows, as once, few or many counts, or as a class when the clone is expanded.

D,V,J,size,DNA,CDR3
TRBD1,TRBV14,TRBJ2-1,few,TGTGCCAGCAGCTTACCTTCGGGACAGGCGATCAATGAGCAGTTCTTC,CASSLPSGQAINEQFF
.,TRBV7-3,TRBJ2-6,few,TGTGCCAGCAGCTTACGGACTGTCTCTGGGGCCAACGTCCTGACTTTC,CASSLRTVSGANVLTF
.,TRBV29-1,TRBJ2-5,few,TGCAGCGCCGCGTGGGCAGACCAAGAGACCCAGTACTTC,CSAAWADQETQYF
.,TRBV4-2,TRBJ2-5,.,TGTGCCAGCAGCCAAGCAACTCGGGCGGAGACCCAGTACTTC,CASSQATRAETQYF
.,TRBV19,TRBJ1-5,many,TGTGCCAGTCAGGACAGTCGAATCAATCAGCCCCAGCATTTT,CASQDSRINQPQHF
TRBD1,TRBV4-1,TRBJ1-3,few,TGCGCCAGCAGCGAACCGGGACAGCGAAACACCATATATTTT,CASSEPGQRNTIYF
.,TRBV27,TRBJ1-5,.,TGTGCCAGCAGTTTATGGTCAGGCAACCAGCCCCAGCATTTT,CASSLWSGNQPQHF
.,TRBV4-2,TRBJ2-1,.,TGTGCCAGCAGCCAAGATGCCCCATACAATGAGCAGTTCTTC,CASSQDAPYNEQFF
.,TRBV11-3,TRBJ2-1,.,TGTGCCAGCAGCCGAATCAGGCAGCTGAGCTCCTACAATGAGCAGTTCTTC,CASSRIRQLSSYNEQFF
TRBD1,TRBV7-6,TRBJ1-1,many,TGTGCCAGCAGCCATGGACAGGGCCAAAACACTGAAGCTTTCTTT,CASSHGQGQNTEAFF
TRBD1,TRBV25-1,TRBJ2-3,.,TGTGCCAGCAGTGTCCGAATAACAGGGGCAGATACGCAGTATTTT,CASSVRITGADTQYF
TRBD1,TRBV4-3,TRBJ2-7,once,TGCGCCAGCAGCCACGGACAGGAATACGAGCAGTACTTC,CASSHGQEYEQYF
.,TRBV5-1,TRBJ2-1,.,TGCGCCAGCAGCATCTGGACCAATGAGCAGTTCTTC,CASSIWTNEQFF
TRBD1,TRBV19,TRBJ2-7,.,TGTGCCAGTCAACTCCGGGACAGGGCATTCTTCGAGCAGTACTTC,CASQLRDRAFFEQYF
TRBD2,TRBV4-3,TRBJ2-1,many,TGCGCCAGCAGCCAAGAGGCCGACGGGGGGGCATACAATGAGCAGTTCTTC,CASSQEADGGAYNEQFF
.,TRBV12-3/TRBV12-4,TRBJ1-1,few,TGTGCCAGCAGTTTCTCGATTGAAGCTTTCTTT,CASSFSIEAFF
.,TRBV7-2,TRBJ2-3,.,TGTGCCAGCAGCGCGCGACAGGCTACCTTTAAAGATACGCAGTATTTT,CASSARQATFKDTQYF
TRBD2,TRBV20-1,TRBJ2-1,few,TGCAGTGCTACAACCTCCGGGACTAGCGGGGGAAGCTCCTACAATGAGCAGTTCTTC,CSATTSGTSGGSSYNEQFF
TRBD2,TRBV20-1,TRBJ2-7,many,TGCAGTGCTAGAGCTAGCGGTCTTAGTAGGGAGCAGTACTTC,CSARASGLSREQYF
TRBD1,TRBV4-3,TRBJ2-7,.,TGCGCCAGCAGCCAAGGATGGACAGGGACTTACGAGCAGTACTTC,CASSQGWTGTYEQYF
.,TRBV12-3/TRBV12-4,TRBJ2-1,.,TGTGCCAGCAGTCGAAACTACAATGAGCAGTTCTTC,CASSRNYNEQFF
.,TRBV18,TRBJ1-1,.,TGTGCCAGCTCACCAAGTTGGAACAGGGAGGAAGCTTTCTTT,CASSPSWNREEAFF
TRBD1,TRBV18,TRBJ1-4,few,TGTGCCAGCTCACCACCGATGGCAGGGGGTGAAAAACTGTTTTTT,CASSPPMAGGEKLFF
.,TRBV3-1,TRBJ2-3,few,TGTGCCAGCAGCCAAGATCTCGCGGAGGATACGCAGTATTTT,CASSQDLAEDTQYF
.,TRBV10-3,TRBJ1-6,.,TGTGCCACTACACCGAGCTCCTATAATTCACCCCTCCACTTT,CATTPSSYNSPLHF
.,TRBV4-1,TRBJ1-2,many,TGCGCCAGCAGCCACGGCGTCCTAGATGGCTACACCTTC,CASSHGVLDGYTF
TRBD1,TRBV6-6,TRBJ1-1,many,TGTGCCAGTGGGGGGACAGGCCCTGAAGCTTTCTTT,CASGGTGPEAFF
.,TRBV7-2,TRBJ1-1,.,TGTGCCAGCGAACAGGACACTGAAGCTTTCTTT,CASEQDTEAFF
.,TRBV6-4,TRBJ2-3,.,TGTGCCAGCAGCGAACAGACCACAGATACGCAGTATTTT,CASSEQTTDTQYF
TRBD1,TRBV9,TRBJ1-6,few,TGTGCCAGCAGCGCAAGGGACAGCCTTCTCCACTTT,CASSARDSLLHF
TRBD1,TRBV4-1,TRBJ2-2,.,TGCGCCAGCAGCCAAGAAGGGACAGGGTGGGACGGGGAGCTGTTTTTT,CASSQEGTGWDGELFF